Sequencing of this TCR beta chain was carried out in a study of blood T cell repertoires in COVID-19. As for the study in general: Samples came from the United States, Italy and Spain, spanning acute and convalescent COVID-19. In each case, the material was cDNA or gDNA derived from T cells, B-cell-depleted T cells, or PBMCs.

In this sample, this clone turned up a few times. Authors' analysis steps: Estimation of nucleated cell counts was performed using reference gene primer amplification. Repertoires were generated with immunoSEQ multiplex PCR, while TCRdb's copy carries only in-frame clones and drops some. The V and J calls and the clone size are those of that table, but D and trimming were determined from the DNA. The repertoire has under 200,000 clones, 80% to 90% of them found once; the top ten carry roughly 2.6%. Trimming removed 6 bases at V and 8 bases at J, with 28 bases between. This CDR3 has 17 amino acids. CDR1 is SEHNR and CDR2 is FQNEAQ in the germline V gene (reference sequence).

The chain couples TRBV7-9 to TRBJ1-2; D is unresolved. The source material was peripheral blood. The origin of this receptor is a man in his forties with active or convalescent COVID-19. The CDR3 region has the DNA TGTGCCAGCAGTGAATTAGGCGGGGTGTCTCGGAATCGAGGCTACACCTTC. Protein: CASSELGGVSRNRGYTF. The full variable domain, rest sourced from reference TRBV7-9 and TRBJ1-2, is DTGVSQNPRHKITKRGQNVTFRCDPISEHNRLYWYRQTLGQGPEFLTYFQNEAQLEKSRLLSDRFSAERPKGSFSTLEIQRTEQGDSAMYLCASSELGGVSRNRGYTFGSGTRLTVV.